A selection of T cell receptor beta chains follows, all from one sample in a study of shared clonotypes between healthy human individuals. Here immunoSEQ multiplex PCR was the method, and the copy in TCRdb shows in-frame clones only, minus some. The top ten hold roughly 1.5% of the sample, which has some 900,000 clones, 70% to 85% seen once. Sequencing was performed on memory CD4+ T cells sorted from blood. These receptors all come from a man between 18 and 35 years old in good health. CDR3s leave out the opening cysteine and the closing phenylalanine or tryptophan. Each record gives: J gene, V gene, CDR3 length, D gene, CDR3 protein. A D gene is named only where the DNA matches it firmly.

TRBJ1-2	TRBV6-6	11	TRBD1	ASSASGLGGHT
TRBJ1-5	TRBV6-1	13	NA	ASSEGAANNQPQH
TRBJ1-6	TRBV7-9	12	NA	ASSPPQGSSPLH
TRBJ2-1	TRBV19	17	TRBD2	ASSSPGLTRRTMNNEQF
TRBJ2-1	TRBV7-2	14	TRBD2	ASSRSGGASYNEQF
TRBJ1-1	TRBV6-5	13	NA	ASSYPQGSNTEAF
TRBJ1-3	TRBV5-8	12	NA	ASTLGNSGNTIY
TRBJ1-2	TRBV6-5	11	TRBD1	ASSPGQARGYT
TRBJ2-3	TRBV2	10	NA	ASRRVADTQY
TRBJ1-2	TRBV25-1	12	NA	ASSEEGGTYGYT
TRBJ1-4	TRBV6-6	11	NA	ASSYAGNEKLF
TRBJ2-5	TRBV27	14	TRBD2	ASSYTGLAEEETQY
TRBJ2-1	TRBV7-3	12	NA	ASSLRNSPEGQF
TRBJ1-1	TRBV7-2	13	TRBD1	ASSSTTGVGTEAF
TRBJ2-5	TRBV10-2	13	TRBD2	ASSRTSGSGQTQY
TRBJ1-5	TRBV30	12	NA	AWSVSGSNQPQH
TRBJ1-5	TRBV28	11	NA	ASSLREGQPQH
TRBJ2-7	TRBV6-1	14	NA	ASSERASIMFNEQY
TRBJ2-5	TRBV11-2	11	TRBD1	ASSLQGEETQY
TRBJ2-3	TRBV4-2	13	NA	ASGDGVSGTDTQY
TRBJ2-3	TRBV18	14	TRBD2	ASSPLPGGATDTQY
TRBJ2-3	TRBV10-1	11	NA	ASSDRGTDTQY
TRBJ2-3	TRBV5-4	15	TRBD2	ASSPRGTSGVTDTQY
TRBJ1-1	TRBV10-3	11	NA	AISSFRDGEAF
TRBJ2-1	TRBV5-1	9	NA	ASSLQNEQF
TRBJ2-3	TRBV11-3	12	NA	ASSTYGSTDTQY
TRBJ1-2	TRBV25-1	13	TRBD1	ASSDPDRVGGGYT
TRBJ2-5	TRBV16	13	NA	ASCVNPGGMETQY
TRBJ2-2	TRBV5-6	16	TRBD2	ASSKRTSGRGDTGELF
TRBJ2-5	TRBV6-5	12	TRBD1	ASHRQGAWETQY
TRBJ2-5	TRBV28	12	TRBD1	ASSPTGGRETQY
TRBJ1-2	TRBV5-6	14	NA	ASSFDGGARPYGYT
TRBJ2-3	TRBV4-1	12	NA	ASSHPGEADTQY
TRBJ2-5	TRBV7-3	13	TRBD2	ASSLSGVPSETQY
TRBJ1-2	TRBV28	11	TRBD1	ASTWDRSGGYT
TRBJ2-1	TRBV9	17	TRBD2	ASSGSGRGGPSGYNEQF
TRBJ1-2	TRBV5-4	11	TRBD1	ASSEGAHYGYT
TRBJ1-6	TRBV5-1	13	NA	ASSLTSRGNSPLH
TRBJ2-1	TRBV21-1	14	NA	ASSTRRGQGYNEQF
TRBJ2-2	TRBV4-1	13	NA	ASSQEPGRIGELF
TRBJ2-7	TRBV6-5	13	TRBD2	ASSTGTSGRTGQY
TRBJ1-3	TRBV9	11	NA	ASSRDSGNTIY
TRBJ2-2	TRBV5-1	13	TRBD2	ASSLREGSYGELF
TRBJ1-1	TRBV7-9	11	NA	ASSLAGHTEAF
TRBJ1-6	TRBV7-8	13	NA	ASSPNSVYNSPLH
TRBJ2-2	TRBV28	12	NA	ASSFRGRTGELF
TRBJ1-4	TRBV5-6	11	NA	ASSLDRSEKLF
TRBJ2-3	TRBV12-5	11	NA	ASGPPSRDTQY
TRBJ2-7	TRBV10-2	13	TRBD2	ASSEGGTSNYEQY
TRBJ2-4	TRBV10-1	14	TRBD2	ASKLTSGGSADIQY
TRBJ2-5	TRBV4-1	16	NA	ASSQPGKTGTPGETQY
TRBJ1-2	TRBV7-2	13	NA	ASSPGAFSRDGYT
TRBJ2-3	TRBV7-9	14	NA	ASTRDANTFTDTQY
TRBJ1-4	TRBV11-2	14	NA	ASSLAQGLKNEKLF
TRBJ1-2	TRBV7-8	10	NA	ASSPAGIGYT
TRBJ2-1	TRBV7-8	10	NA	ASSLVGFEQF
TRBJ2-4	TRBV29-1	11	NA	SVEGGIENIQY
TRBJ1-4	TRBV7-2	11	NA	ASSLTVNEKLF
TRBJ2-1	TRBV18	12	NA	ASSPLGSTVEQF